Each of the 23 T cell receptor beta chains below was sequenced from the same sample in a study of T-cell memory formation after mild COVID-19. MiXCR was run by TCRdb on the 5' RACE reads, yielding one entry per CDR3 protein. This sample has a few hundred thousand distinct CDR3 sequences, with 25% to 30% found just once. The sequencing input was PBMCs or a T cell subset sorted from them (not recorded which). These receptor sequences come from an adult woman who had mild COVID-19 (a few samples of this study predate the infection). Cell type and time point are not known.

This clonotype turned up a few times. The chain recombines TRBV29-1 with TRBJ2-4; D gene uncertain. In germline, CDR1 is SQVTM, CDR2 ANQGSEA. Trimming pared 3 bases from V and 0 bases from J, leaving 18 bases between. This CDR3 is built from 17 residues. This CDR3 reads CSVEAETPWLAKNIQYF. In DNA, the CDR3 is TGCAGCGTTGAGGCAGAGACACCGTGGCTAGCCAAAAACATTCAGTACTTC.

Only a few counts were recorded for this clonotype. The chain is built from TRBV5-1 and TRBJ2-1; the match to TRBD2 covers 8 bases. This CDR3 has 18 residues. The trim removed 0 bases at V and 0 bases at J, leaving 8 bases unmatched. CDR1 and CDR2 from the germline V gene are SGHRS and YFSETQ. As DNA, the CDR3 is TGCGCCAGCAGCTTGGTTACTAGCGGAGATAGCTCCTACAATGAGCAGTTCTTC. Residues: CASSLVTSGDSSYNEQFF.

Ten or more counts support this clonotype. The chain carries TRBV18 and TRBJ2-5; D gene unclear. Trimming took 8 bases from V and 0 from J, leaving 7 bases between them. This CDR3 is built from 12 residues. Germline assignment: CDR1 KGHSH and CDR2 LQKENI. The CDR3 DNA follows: TGTGCCAGCAGCCGCTACCAAGAGACCCAGTACTTC. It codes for CASSRYQETQYF.

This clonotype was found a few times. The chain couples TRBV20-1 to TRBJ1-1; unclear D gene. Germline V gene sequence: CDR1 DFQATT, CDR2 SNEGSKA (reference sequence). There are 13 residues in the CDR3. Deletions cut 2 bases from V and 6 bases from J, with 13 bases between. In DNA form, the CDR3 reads TGCAGTGCTAGATCCCCCCTCGTCCCTGAAGCTTTCTTT. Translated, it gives CSARSPLVPEAFF.

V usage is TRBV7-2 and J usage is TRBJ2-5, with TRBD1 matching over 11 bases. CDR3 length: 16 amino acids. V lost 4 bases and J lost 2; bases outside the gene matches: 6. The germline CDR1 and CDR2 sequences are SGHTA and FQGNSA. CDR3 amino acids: CASSYGDRGFQETQYF. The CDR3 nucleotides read TGTGCCAGCAGCTACGGGGACAGGGGGTTTCAAGAGACCCAGTACTTC.

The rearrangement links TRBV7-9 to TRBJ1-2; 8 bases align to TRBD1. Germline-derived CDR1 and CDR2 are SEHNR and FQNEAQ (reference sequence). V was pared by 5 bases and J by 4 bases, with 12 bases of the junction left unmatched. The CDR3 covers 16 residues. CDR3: CASSLYPGTGLYGYTF. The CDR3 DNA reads TGTGCCAGCAGCCTATATCCCGGGACAGGTCTCTATGGCTACACCTTC.

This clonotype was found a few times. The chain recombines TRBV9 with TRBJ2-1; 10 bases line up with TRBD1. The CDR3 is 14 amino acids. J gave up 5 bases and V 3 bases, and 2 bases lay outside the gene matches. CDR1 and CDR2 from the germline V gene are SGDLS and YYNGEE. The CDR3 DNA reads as TGTGCCAGCAGCGCGGGACAGGGGAACAATGAGCAGTTCTTC. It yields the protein CASSAGQGNNEQFF.

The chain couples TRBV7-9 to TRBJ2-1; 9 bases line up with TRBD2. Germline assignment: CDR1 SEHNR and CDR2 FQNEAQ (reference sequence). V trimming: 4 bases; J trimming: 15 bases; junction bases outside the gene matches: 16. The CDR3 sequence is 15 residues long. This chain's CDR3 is CASSYFDGLAGYWFF. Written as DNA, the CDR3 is TGTGCCAGCAGCTACTTCGATGGGCTAGCGGGGTATTGGTTCTTC. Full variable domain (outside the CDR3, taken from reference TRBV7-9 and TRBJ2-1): DTGVSQNPRHKITKRGQNVTFRCDPISEHNRLYWYRQTLGQGPEFLTYFQNEAQLEKSRLLSDRFSAERPKGSFSTLEIQRTEQGDSAMYLCASSYFDGLAGYWFFGPGTRLTVL.

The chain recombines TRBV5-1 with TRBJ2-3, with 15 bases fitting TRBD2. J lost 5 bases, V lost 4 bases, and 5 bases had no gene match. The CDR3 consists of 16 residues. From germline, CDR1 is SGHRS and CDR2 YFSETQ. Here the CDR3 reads CASSPGLAGGRDTQYF. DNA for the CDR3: TGCGCCAGCAGCCCCGGACTAGCGGGGGGGCGAGATACGCAGTATTTT.

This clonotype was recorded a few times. The CDR3 sequence: CASKQGVQPQHF. CDR3 DNA sequence: TGTGCCAGCAAGCAGGGGGTTCAGCCCCAGCATTTT. The gene calls are TRBV2 and TRBJ1-5, with 7 bases lining up with TRBD1. V was clipped by 7 bases and J by 6 bases; unmatched bases: 3. Germline lookup yields CDR1 SNHLY and CDR2 FYNNEI. This CDR3 is built from 12 residues. Full variable domain (missing parts from reference TRBV2 and TRBJ1-5): EPEVTQTPSHQVTQMGQEVILRCVPISNHLYFYWYRQILGQKVEFLVSFYNNEISEKSEIFDDQFSVERPDGSNFTLKIRSTKLEDSAMYFCASKQGVQPQHFGDGTRLSIL.

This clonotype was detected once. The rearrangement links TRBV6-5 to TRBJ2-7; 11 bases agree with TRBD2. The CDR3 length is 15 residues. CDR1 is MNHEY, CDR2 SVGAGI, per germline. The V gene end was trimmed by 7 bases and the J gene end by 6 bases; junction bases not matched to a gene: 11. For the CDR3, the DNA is TGTGCCAGCACCGGTAGCGGGAGGGCCGGGGTCGAGCAGTACTTC. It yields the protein CASTGSGRAGVEQYF.

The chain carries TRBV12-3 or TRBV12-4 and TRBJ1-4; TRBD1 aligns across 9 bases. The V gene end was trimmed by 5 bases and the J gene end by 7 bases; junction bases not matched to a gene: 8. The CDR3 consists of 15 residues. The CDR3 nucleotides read TGTGCCAGCAGTATATCGGACAGGGGCGTTGAAAAACTGTTTTTT. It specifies CASSISDRGVEKLFF.

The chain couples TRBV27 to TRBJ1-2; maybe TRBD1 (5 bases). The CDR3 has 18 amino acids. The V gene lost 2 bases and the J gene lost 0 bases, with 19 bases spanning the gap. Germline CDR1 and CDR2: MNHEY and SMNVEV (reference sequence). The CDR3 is CASSLIDRGGRANYGYTF. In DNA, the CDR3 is TGTGCCAGCAGTTTAATAGATCGGGGTGGCAGGGCTAACTATGGCTACACCTTC.

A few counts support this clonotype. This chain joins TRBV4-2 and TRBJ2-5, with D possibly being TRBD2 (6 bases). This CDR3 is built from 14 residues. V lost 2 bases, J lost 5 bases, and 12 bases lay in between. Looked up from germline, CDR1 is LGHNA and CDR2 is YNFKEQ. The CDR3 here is CASSQSGGKETQYF. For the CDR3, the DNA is TGTGCCAGCAGCCAATCCGGGGGTAAGGAGACCCAGTACTTC.

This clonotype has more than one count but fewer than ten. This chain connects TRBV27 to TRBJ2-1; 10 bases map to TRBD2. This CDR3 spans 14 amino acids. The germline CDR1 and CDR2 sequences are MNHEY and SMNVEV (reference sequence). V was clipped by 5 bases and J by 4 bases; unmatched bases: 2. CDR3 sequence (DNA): TGTGCCAGCAGTACTAGCGGGACTTACAATGAGCAGTTCTTC. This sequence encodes CASSTSGTYNEQFF.

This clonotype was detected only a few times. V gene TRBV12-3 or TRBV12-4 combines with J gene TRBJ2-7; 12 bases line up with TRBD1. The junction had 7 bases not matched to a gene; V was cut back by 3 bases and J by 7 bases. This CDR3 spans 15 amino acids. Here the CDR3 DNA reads TGTGCCAGCAGTTTCTTGGGACAGGGGGCGCAGGAGCAGTACTTC. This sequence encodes CASSFLGQGAQEQYF.

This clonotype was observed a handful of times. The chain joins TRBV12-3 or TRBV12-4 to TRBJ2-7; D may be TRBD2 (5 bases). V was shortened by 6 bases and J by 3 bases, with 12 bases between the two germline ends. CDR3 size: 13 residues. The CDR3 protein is CASRNGLNYEQYF. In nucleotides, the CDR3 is TGTGCCAGCAGAAACGGACTTAACTACGAGCAGTACTTC.

CDR3 nucleotide sequence: TGTGCCAGCAGCCTCCGGGACAGGGTACATCAAGCTTTCTTT. It specifies CASSLRDRVHQAFF. This chain connects TRBV7-9 to TRBJ1-1, with 9 bases fitting TRBD1. The CDR3 sequence is 14 residues long. CDR1 is SEHNR and CDR2 is FQNEAQ in the germline V gene (reference sequence). With V trimmed by 5 bases and J by 9 bases, 10 bases remained unmatched.

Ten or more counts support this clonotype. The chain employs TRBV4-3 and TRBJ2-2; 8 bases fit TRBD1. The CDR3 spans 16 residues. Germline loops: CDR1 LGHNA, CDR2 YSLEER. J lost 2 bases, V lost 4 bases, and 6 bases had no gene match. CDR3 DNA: TGCGCCAGCAGCCGAGGACAGGGAATAAACACCGGGGAGCTGTTTTTT. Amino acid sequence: CASSRGQGINTGELFF.

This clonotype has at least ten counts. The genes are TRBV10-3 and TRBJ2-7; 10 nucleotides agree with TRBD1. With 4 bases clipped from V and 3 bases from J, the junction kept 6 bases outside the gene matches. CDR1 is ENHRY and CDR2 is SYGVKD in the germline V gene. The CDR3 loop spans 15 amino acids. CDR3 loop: CAISGGTGENYEQYF. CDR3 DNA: TGTGCCATCAGTGGGGGGACAGGGGAAAACTACGAGCAGTACTTC.

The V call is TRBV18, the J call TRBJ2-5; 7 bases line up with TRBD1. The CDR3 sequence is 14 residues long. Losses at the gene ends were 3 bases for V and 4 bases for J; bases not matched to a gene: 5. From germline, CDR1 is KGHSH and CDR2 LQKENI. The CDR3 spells CASSPWTGGETQYF. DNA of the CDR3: TGTGCCAGCTCACCGTGGACAGGAGGAGAGACCCAGTACTTC.

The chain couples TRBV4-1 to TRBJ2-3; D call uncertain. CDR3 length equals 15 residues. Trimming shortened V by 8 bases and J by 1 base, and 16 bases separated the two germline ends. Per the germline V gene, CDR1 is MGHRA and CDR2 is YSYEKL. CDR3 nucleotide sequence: TGCGCCAGCGGTCCGGCGGCGAAGCGCACAGATACGCAGTATTTT. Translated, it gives CASGPAAKRTDTQYF.

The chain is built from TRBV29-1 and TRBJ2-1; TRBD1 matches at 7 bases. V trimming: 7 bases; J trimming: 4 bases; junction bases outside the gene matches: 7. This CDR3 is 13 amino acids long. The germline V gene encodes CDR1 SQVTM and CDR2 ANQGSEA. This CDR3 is CSAAGTAYNEQFF. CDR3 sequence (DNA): TGCAGCGCCGCCGGGACAGCTTACAATGAGCAGTTCTTC.